The clone carrying this T cell receptor beta chain was detected only a few times. Its cognate antigen is unknown. These data come from a study of T cells in Graves' hyperthyroidism and ophthalmopathy. Study overall: Peripheral blood was acquired at first diagnosis, ahead of any therapy whatsoever.

The CDR3 consists of 20 residues. The V gene's germline CDR1 is SGDLS and CDR2 YYNGEE. Trimming cost V 2 bases and J 0 bases; bases outside gene matches: 9. Notes on the study in general: Most thyroid clonotypes that were expanded above 0.001 also turned up in blood.

Researchers amplified the TCR beta CDR3 regions from RNA transcripts. TCR CDR3 regions were first amplified by RT-PCR with HTBI primers. MiXCR was run by TCRdb on the multiplex PCR reads, yielding one entry per CDR3 protein. The table records about 400,000 distinct CDR3 sequences, under 15% of them present only once. The V and J genes are TRBV9 and TRBJ2-2, with TRBD2 matching over 14 bases. The sequenced sample consisted of blood. The source is a woman in her twenties or thirties with Graves' hyperthyroidism. The DNA for the CDR3 is TGTGCCAGCAGCGTTTACCCGGGACTAGCGGGAGCCGCGAACACCGGGGAGCTGTTTTTT. The encoded protein is CASSVYPGLAGAANTGELFF.